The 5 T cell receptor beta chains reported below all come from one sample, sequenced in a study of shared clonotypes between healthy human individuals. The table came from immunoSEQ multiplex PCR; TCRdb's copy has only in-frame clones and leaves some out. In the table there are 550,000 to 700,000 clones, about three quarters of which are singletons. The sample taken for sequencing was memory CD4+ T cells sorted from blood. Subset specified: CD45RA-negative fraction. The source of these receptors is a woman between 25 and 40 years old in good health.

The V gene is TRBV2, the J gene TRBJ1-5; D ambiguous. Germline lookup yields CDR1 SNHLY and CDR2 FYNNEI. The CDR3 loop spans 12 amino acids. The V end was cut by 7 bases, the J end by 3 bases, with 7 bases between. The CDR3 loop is CASNGDNQPQHF. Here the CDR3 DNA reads TGTGCCAGCAATGGTGACAATCAGCCCCAGCATTTT.

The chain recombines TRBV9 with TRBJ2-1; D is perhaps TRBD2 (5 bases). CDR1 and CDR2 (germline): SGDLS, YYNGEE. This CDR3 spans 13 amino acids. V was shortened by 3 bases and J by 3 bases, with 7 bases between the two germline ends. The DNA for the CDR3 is TGTGCCAGCAGCGGAGGGAACTACAATGAGCAGTTCTTC. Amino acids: CASSGGNYNEQFF.

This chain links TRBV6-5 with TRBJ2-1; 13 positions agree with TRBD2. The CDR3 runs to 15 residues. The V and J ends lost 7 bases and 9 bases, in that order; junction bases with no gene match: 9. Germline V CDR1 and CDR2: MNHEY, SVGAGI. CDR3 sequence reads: CASNSLAGGFSEQFF. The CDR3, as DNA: TGTGCCAGCAATTCACTAGCGGGAGGGTTCAGTGAGCAGTTCTTC.

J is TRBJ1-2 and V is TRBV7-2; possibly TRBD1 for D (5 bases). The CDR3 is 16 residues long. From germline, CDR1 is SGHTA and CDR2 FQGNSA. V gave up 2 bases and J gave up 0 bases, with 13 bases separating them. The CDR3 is CASSLRRQGANYGYTF. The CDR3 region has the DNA TGTGCCAGCAGCTTACGTCGGCAGGGAGCTAACTATGGCTACACCTTC.

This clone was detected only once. The CDR3 here is CASSLKAGYGYTF. For the CDR3, the DNA is TGTGCCAGCAGCTTAAAGGCGGGCTATGGCTACACCTTC. The rearrangement links TRBV7-3 to TRBJ1-2; D is undetermined. Germline CDR1 is SGHTA and CDR2 is FQGTGA. Deletions cut 1 base from V and 4 bases from J, with 7 bases between. CDR3 length equals 13 residues.